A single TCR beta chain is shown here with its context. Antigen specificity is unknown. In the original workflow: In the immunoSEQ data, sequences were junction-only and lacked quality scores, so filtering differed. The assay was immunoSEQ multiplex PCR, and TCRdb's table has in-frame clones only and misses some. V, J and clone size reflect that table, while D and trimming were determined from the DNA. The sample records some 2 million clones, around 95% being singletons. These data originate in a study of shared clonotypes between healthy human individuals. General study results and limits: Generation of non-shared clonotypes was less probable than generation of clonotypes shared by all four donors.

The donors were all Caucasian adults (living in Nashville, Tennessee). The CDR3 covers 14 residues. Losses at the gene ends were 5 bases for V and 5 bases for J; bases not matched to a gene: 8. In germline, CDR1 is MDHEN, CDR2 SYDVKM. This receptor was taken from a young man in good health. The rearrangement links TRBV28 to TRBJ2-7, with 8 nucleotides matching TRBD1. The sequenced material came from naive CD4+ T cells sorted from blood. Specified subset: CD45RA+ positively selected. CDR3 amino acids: CASSSWTGRNEQYF. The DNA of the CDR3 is TGTGCCAGCAGTAGCTGGACAGGGAGGAACGAGCAGTACTTC.